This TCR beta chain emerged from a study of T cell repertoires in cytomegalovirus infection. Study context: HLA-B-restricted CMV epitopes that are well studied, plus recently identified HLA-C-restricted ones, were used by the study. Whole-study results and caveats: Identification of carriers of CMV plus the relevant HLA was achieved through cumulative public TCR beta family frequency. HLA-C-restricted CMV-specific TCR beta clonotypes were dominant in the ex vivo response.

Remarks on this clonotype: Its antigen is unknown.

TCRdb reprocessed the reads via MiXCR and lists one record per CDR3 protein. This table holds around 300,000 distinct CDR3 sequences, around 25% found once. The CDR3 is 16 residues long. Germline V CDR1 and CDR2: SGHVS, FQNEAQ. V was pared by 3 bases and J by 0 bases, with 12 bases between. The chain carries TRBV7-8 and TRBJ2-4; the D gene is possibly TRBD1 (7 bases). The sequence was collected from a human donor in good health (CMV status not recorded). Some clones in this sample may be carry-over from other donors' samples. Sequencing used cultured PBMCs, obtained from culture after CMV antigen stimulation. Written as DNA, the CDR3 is TGTGCCAGCAGCTTGCAGGGGGGAGAAGCCAAAAACATTCAGTACTTC. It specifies CASSLQGGEAKNIQYF.